This T cell receptor (beta chain) was obtained from a study of blood T cell repertoires in COVID-19 (TCRdb year 2020). Some background on the complete study: Samples covering the acute and convalescent phases of COVID-19 were provided by collaborators in the United States, Italy and Spain. The prospective study material was composed of cDNA or gDNA derived from T cells, B-cell-depleted T cells, or PBMCs. Deeply sampled blood TCRbeta repertoires from subjects exposed to, actively infected with, or recovered from COVID-19 were included in the dataset. The repertoires were released in a freely available public database meant as a resource for research on the immune response to SARS-CoV-2. Samples came from the ongoing ImmuneRACE study (first 160 participants) plus 1,254 subjects from 6 global collaborators. Sample metadata almost always included a de-identified subject ID, COVID-19 status, age in years and sex. Where HLA class I and class II types were available, the types were taken from metadata supplied by the sample provider, not from assay-based typing.

What the research found in general, with its limitations: The amount of clinical and demographic metadata varied by source and participant and was provided uncurated.

Each collaborating institution followed its own protocols to collect whole blood in K2EDTA tubes. Collaborator samples were shipped for TCRbeta analysis as frozen whole blood, isolated PBMCs, or DNA extracted from either sample type. The CDR3, cysteine through phenylalanine, is 11 amino acids long. Of the read, only the CDR3 DNA is kept; its 33 bases are in frame from base 1. V is pared back by 6 bases and J by 6 bases, with 6 bases lying between the germline termini. From the germline V gene (reference sequence), CDR1 is LGHDT and CDR2 is YNNKEL. Comment on this clone: No cognate antigen has been identified for it. It has no much larger one-base neighbor in the sample; base qualities were not kept.

The immunoSEQ Assay, a bias-controlled multiplex PCR, was used to amplify TCRbeta CDR3 regions from genomic DNA. The authors' pipeline ran thus. The number of nucleated cells in each sample was estimated by amplification of reference gene primers within the assay. To quantify the absolute abundance of each unique TCRbeta CDR3 rearrangement, sequence reads were collapsed and filtered. For each sample, productive Simpson clonality was calculated by taking the square root of Simpson's diversity index across productive rearrangements. As stored in TCRdb, this immuneACCESS dataset retains in-frame rearrangements with V and J assigned. A fraction of the clones does not appear; measured against another copy, unresolved V genes explain less than half of the discrepancy, and the remainder lacks a known reason. The DNA was the basis for D and trimming; V, J and clone size are from that table. The sample has about 75,000 clones on record, around 90% of them singletons. The ten most abundant clones make up 2.5% of the sample.

The chain is encoded by TRBV3-1 (or the pseudogene TRBV3-2) joined to TRBJ2-1; no D segment can be confidently identified. The sequencing sample was made of peripheral blood. The origin of this receptor is a human donor in a cohort sampled during active COVID-19. Here is the DNA: TGTGCCAGCAGGCTATCCAATGAGCAGTTCTTC. This gives the protein CASRLSNEQFF.